The 22 T cell receptor beta chains given below trace back to one sample, sequenced in a study of blood T cells in healthy people across ages. For the second PCR, which ran for roughly 7 to 11 cycles, a sample-barcoded 5' primer and a J-beta primer mix were used. In TCRdb, the 5' RACE reads were re-called with MiXCR into one record per CDR3 protein. The table shows fewer than 1,200,000 distinct CDR3 sequences, with under 30% occurring only once. These sequences were also reported in another study, on T cells of mothers and their children.

The sample consisted of blood. The receptors come from a girl aged 2 to 9 in good health.

The CDR3 bases are TGTGCCAGCAGTGAGGGATCAAACTACGAGCAGTACTTC. Translating it yields CASSEGSNYEQYF. The rearrangement joins TRBV6-5 to TRBJ2-7; perhaps TRBD2 as D (5 bases). This CDR3 has 13 amino acids. The V end was cut by 5 bases, the J end by 3 bases, with 11 bases between. CDR1 is MNHEY, CDR2 SVGAGI, per germline.

The DNA of the CDR3 is TGTGCCAGCAGCTTGCTTCAGGAAGCTTTCTTT. Translation: CASSLLQEAFF. This rearrangement joins TRBV5-6 to TRBJ1-1; D unclear. Deletions cut 1 base from V and 8 bases from J, with 6 bases between. The CDR3 totals 11 residues. The V gene's germline CDR1 is SGHDT and CDR2 YYEEEE.

About this clonotype: An end of the junction does not agree with germline; a read error may underlie this. The gene calls are TRBV5-1 and TRBJ1-1, with D uncertain. The CDR3 has 13 residues. Germline V gene lookup returns CDR1 SGHRS and CDR2 YFSETQ. The CDR3 here is CVSSPHWNTEAFF. CDR3 bases: TGCGTCAGCAGCCCCCATTGGAACACTGAAGCTTTCTTT. The full variable domain, its missing parts supplied by reference TRBV5-1 and TRBJ1-1, is KAGVTQTPRYLIKTRGQQVTLSCSPISGHRSVSWYQQTPGQGLQFLFEYFSETQRNKGNFPGRFSGRQFSNSRSEMNVSTLELGDSALYLCVSSPHWNTEAFFGQGTRLTVV.

The rearrangement joins TRBV12-3 or TRBV12-4 to TRBJ2-2; D remains unclear. The CDR3 extends over 12 amino acids. V was trimmed by 8 bases and J by 4 bases, leaving 8 bases between them. The CDR3 nucleotides read TGTGCCAGCGGGCAGTTCACCGGGGAGCTGTTTTTT. This sequence encodes CASGQFTGELFF.

V gene TRBV20-1 combines with J gene TRBJ2-1; 7 nucleotides line up with TRBD2. Germline V gives CDR1 DFQATT, CDR2 SNEGSKA (reference sequence). CDR3 length: 17 residues. Trimming took 6 bases from V and 3 from J; bases not matched to a gene: 17. The CDR3 sequence is CSAVAWGGGKSYNEQFF. DNA for the CDR3: TGCAGTGCGGTGGCTTGGGGCGGGGGAAAAAGCTACAATGAGCAGTTCTTC.

The rearrangement links TRBV12-3 or TRBV12-4 to TRBJ1-1; D uncertain. V gave up 5 bases and J gave up 5 bases, with 6 bases separating them. The CDR3 length is 11 residues. CDR3 DNA: TGTGCCAGCAGTGGGTGGACTGAAGCTTTCTTT. Its protein product is CASSGWTEAFF.

The sample holds many counts of this clonotype. CDR3 in DNA: TGTGCCAGCAGTACGGATCCATCAGATACGCAGTATTTT. Protein sequence: CASSTDPSDTQYF. The V call is TRBV12-3 or TRBV12-4, the J call TRBJ2-3, with unresolved D. Trimming pared 5 bases from V and 4 bases from J, leaving 10 bases between. This CDR3 has 13 residues.

This clonotype was seen a few times. The gene calls are TRBV4-3 and TRBJ2-7; D may match TRBD1 or TRBD2 (5 bases each). Germline CDR1 and CDR2: LGHNA and YSLEER. The CDR3 spans 15 residues. Trimming took off 2 bases at V and 5 bases at J, with 16 bases between the two ends. In DNA form, the CDR3 reads TGCGCCAGCAGCCAATGGAGGTCAGGGCAAAACGAGCAGTACTTC. Translated, it gives CASSQWRSGQNEQYF.

J is TRBJ2-5 and V is TRBV6-2 or TRBV6-3; 8 positions match TRBD2. The J call may be faulty, since TRBJ2-1 better matches the DNA end. The CDR3 consists of 15 residues. Germline assignment: CDR1 MNHEY and CDR2 SVGEGT. The CDR3 here is CASNDDSGISNEQFF. CDR3 nucleotides: TGTGCCAGCAACGACGATAGCGGGATTAGCAACGAGCAGTTCTTC.

This clonotype was counted a few times. The chain uses TRBV11-2 and TRBJ2-5; 8 nucleotides line up with TRBD2. Judging by the DNA end, TRBJ2-7 fits better; the J call may be wrong. The CDR3 loop spans 16 amino acids. The germline gives CDR1 SGHAT, CDR2 FQNNGV. CDR3 residues: CASSLLSGRAGVEQYF. As DNA, the CDR3 is TGTGCCAGCAGCTTACTATCCGGGAGGGCAGGGGTCGAGCAGTACTTC.

On this clonotype itself: Its ends do not fully match the called genes, so a read error is possible. The chain recombines TRBV9 with TRBJ2-7, with TRBD2 matching 7 bases. This CDR3 has 15 residues. CDR1 is SGDLS and CDR2 is YYNGEE in the germline V gene. This CDR3 reads CASSVGGDYSYEQCF. CDR3 sequence (DNA): TGTGCCAGCAGCGTAGGGGGGGACTACTCCTACGAGCAGTGCTTC.

This clonotype was counted between two and nine times. The chain links TRBV7-9 to TRBJ2-1; 8 nucleotides match TRBD2. The ends lost 0 bases at V and 3 bases at J; junction bases unmatched: 4. CDR1 is SEHNR and CDR2 is FQNEAQ in the germline V gene (reference sequence). This CDR3 is built from 16 residues. CDR3 DNA: TGTGCCAGCAGCTTAGCGCGCGGGGGGCGCTACAATGAGCAGTTCTTC. The encoded protein is CASSLARGGRYNEQFF.

This clonotype was seen a few times. The chain carries TRBV5-1 and TRBJ1-4, with D uncertain. The CDR3 length is 15 residues. Per germline, CDR1 SGHRS and CDR2 YFSETQ. Trimming left V 0 bases short and J 10 bases short, with 16 bases between. CDR3 nucleotides: TGCGCCAGCAGCTTGGCTTCGGGTCCGGAGGGAAAACTGTTTTTT. Its protein is CASSLASGPEGKLFF.

The V gene is TRBV12-3 or TRBV12-4, the J gene TRBJ2-7, with D possibly being TRBD2 (5 bases). Trimming removed 4 bases from V and 0 bases from J, with 10 bases in between. The CDR3 spans 14 residues. DNA of the CDR3: TGTGCCAGCAGTTCTAGCTCTAGCTCCTACGAGCAGTACTTC. It yields the protein CASSSSSSSYEQYF.

This clonotype was picked up many times. The genes are TRBV6-2 or TRBV6-3 and TRBJ2-7; 7 bases line up with TRBD1. With 3 bases clipped from V and 2 bases from J, the junction kept 16 bases outside the gene matches. This CDR3 spans 18 amino acids. Germline CDR1 is MNHEY and CDR2 is SVGEGT. This chain's CDR3 is CASSYLLSSGTDTYEQYF. The DNA for the CDR3 is TGTGCCAGCAGTTATCTCCTTTCCTCCGGGACAGACACCTACGAGCAGTACTTC.

The V call is TRBV20-1, the J call TRBJ2-7; D ambiguous. CDR3 length: 12 amino acids. Trimming removed 3 bases at V and 3 bases at J, with 9 bases between. Germline V gene sequence: CDR1 DFQATT, CDR2 SNEGSKA (reference sequence). CDR3 loop: CSASPQNYEQYF. DNA of the CDR3: TGCAGTGCTAGTCCGCAGAACTACGAGCAGTACTTC.

This clonotype turned up a few times. The chain is built from TRBV20-1 and TRBJ2-7; 7 bases map to TRBD2. This CDR3 is built from 14 residues. Trimming took 0 bases from V and 1 from J; bases not matched to a gene: 3. In germline, CDR1 is DFQATT, CDR2 SNEGSKA (reference sequence). CDR3 residues: CSAREAGESYEQYF. In DNA, the CDR3 is TGCAGTGCTAGAGAGGCGGGGGAATCCTACGAGCAGTACTTC.

This clonotype was observed at least ten times. The rearrangement uses TRBV13 and TRBJ2-1, with D unresolved. CDR1 PRHDT and CDR2 FYEKMQ come from the germline V gene (reference sequence). CDR3 size: 11 residues. Trimming left V 3 bases short and J 7 bases short, with 4 bases between. This CDR3 is CASSLQNEQFF. The CDR3 DNA sequence: TGTGCCAGCAGCTTGCAGAATGAGCAGTTCTTC. The variable domain in full, completed from reference TRBV13 and TRBJ2-1, reads AAGVIQSPRHLIKEKRETATLKCYPIPRHDTVYWYQQGPGQDPQFLISFYEKMQSDKGSIPDRFSAQQFSDYHSELNMSSLELGDSALYFCASSLQNEQFFGPGTRLTVL.

In its sample, this clonotype was seen a few times. V gene TRBV27 combines with J gene TRBJ2-1; 7 nucleotides line up with TRBD2. The length of the CDR3 is 15 residues. Germline trimming cut 2 bases from V and 2 bases from J; bases unmatched to any gene: 3. Germline V CDR1 and CDR2: MNHEY, SMNVEV (reference sequence). DNA of the CDR3: TGTGCCAGCAGTTTAGTACTAGCGCCCTACAATGAGCAGTTCTTC. Its translation is CASSLVLAPYNEQFF.

This clonotype has a handful of counts. This chain links TRBV29-1 with TRBJ2-7; no clear D. V shed 4 bases and J shed 6 bases, with 7 bases lying between them. CDR3 length equals 10 residues. Germline V lookup: CDR1 SQVTM, CDR2 ANQGSEA. The CDR3 here is CSVVGSEQYF. DNA for the CDR3: TGCAGCGTTGTGGGGTCCGAGCAGTACTTC.

The chain uses TRBV3-1 and TRBJ2-4; D unclear. Germline-derived CDR1 and CDR2 are LGHDT and YNNKEL (reference sequence). Trimming left V 2 bases short and J 5 bases short, with 13 bases between. The CDR3 has 15 residues. CDR3 nucleotides: TGTGCCAGCAGCCAAAAACTGGGTACTCAAAACATTCAGTACTTC. Its translation is CASSQKLGTQNIQYF.

The table lists this clonotype with many counts. V usage is TRBV27 and J usage is TRBJ2-3; D is possibly TRBD1 or TRBD2 (5 bases each). The CDR3 is 14 amino acids. V lost 6 bases to trimming and J lost 2 bases, with 12 bases between them. Germline V lookup: CDR1 MNHEY, CDR2 SMNVEV (reference sequence). CDR3 amino acids: CASSLSGPTDTQYF. In DNA form, the CDR3 reads TGTGCCAGCAGCCTCTCGGGACCCACAGATACGCAGTATTTT.